This passage covers 32 T cell receptor beta chains from one sample sequenced in a study of cytomegalovirus exposure and HLA in healthy donors. Amplification used 60 Vbeta primers and 13 Jbeta primers. Sequencing was performed with immunoSEQ multiplex PCR; in TCRdb, only in-frame clones are kept and a portion is missing. Of tens of thousands of clones listed, roughly 82% are singletons. The sample was PBMCs. The receptor source for this set is a man aged 18 to 35 in good health and CMV-seronegative.

This clone was counted only a few times. The chain has TRBV5-1 and TRBJ1-3, with 7 nucleotides matching TRBD1. Germline values: CDR1 SGHRS, CDR2 YFSETQ. This CDR3 is built from 16 residues. The trim removed 5 bases at V and 0 bases at J, leaving 8 bases unmatched. CDR3 sequence (DNA): TGCGCCAGCAGTTATGGACAGGAAAACTCTGGAAACACCATATATTTT. Amino acid sequence: CASSYGQENSGNTIYF. The full variable domain, completed using reference TRBV5-1 and TRBJ1-3, is KAGVTQTPRYLIKTRGQQVTLSCSPISGHRSVSWYQQTPGQGLQFLFEYFSETQRNKGNFPGRFSGRQFSNSRSEMNVSTLELGDSALYLCASSYGQENSGNTIYFGEGSWLTVV.

The V and J genes are TRBV9 and TRBJ2-3; possibly TRBD1 for D (7 bases). Germline-derived CDR1 and CDR2 are SGDLS and YYNGEE. Trimming cost V 4 bases and J 0 bases, with 15 bases left between them. CDR3 length: 16 residues. This CDR3 reads CASSPRQGGSTDTQYF. The CDR3 region has the DNA TGTGCCAGCAGCCCCCGACAGGGAGGTAGCACAGATACGCAGTATTTT.

V usage is TRBV28 and J usage is TRBJ2-1; 7 nucleotides agree with TRBD2. Germline V lookup: CDR1 MDHEN, CDR2 SYDVKM. The trim removed 6 bases at V and 2 bases at J, leaving 7 bases unmatched. This CDR3 comprises 15 residues. CDR3 protein: CASSSTSVAYNEQFF. In DNA form, the CDR3 reads TGTGCCAGCAGCAGTACTAGCGTCGCCTACAATGAGCAGTTCTTC.

The chain has TRBV6-1 and TRBJ2-3, with TRBD2 matching 14 bases. The CDR3 spans 17 residues. V lost 4 bases, J lost 5 bases, and 8 bases stayed unmatched. Germline V gene sequence: CDR1 MNHNS, CDR2 SASEGT. The CDR3 nucleotides read TGTGCCAGCAGTGCCTCGGGACTAGCGGGAGTTTTAGATACGCAGTATTTT. Translation: CASSASGLAGVLDTQYF.

The rearrangement uses TRBV11-2 and TRBJ2-7; TRBD1 aligns across 7 bases. The CDR3 spans 14 residues. CDR1 is SGHAT, CDR2 FQNNGV, per germline. Trimming cost V 1 base and J 3 bases; bases outside gene matches: 3. The CDR3 sequence: CASSLVGQYYEQYF. The CDR3 DNA reads as TGTGCCAGCAGCTTAGTGGGACAGTACTACGAGCAGTACTTC.

The J gene is TRBJ1-4, the V gene TRBV27; tentative D call: TRBD1 (5 bases). V lost 5 bases to trimming and J lost 5 bases, with 24 bases between them. The CDR3 spans 18 residues. The germline V gene has CDR1 MNHEY and CDR2 SMNVEV (reference sequence). CDR3 coding DNA: TGTGCCAGCAGTAGCTATACTGAGCCCGACAGAGCCAATGAAAAACTGTTTTTT. It encodes CASSSYTEPDRANEKLFF.

This clone was seen a handful of times. The chain recombines TRBV25-1 with TRBJ1-2; D not certain. Germline V gives CDR1 MGHDK, CDR2 SYGVNS. V was trimmed by 0 bases and J by 8 bases, leaving 16 bases between them. The CDR3 spans 15 residues. In nucleotides, the CDR3 is TGTGCCAGCAGTGAATATATAGGAACAGATGGCGGCTACACCTTC. The encoded protein is CASSEYIGTDGGYTF.

The chain employs TRBV19 and TRBJ2-7; the D gene is possibly TRBD2 (6 bases). From germline, CDR1 is LNHDA and CDR2 SQIVND (reference sequence). The ends were cut back, 3 bases at V and 0 bases at J, with 12 bases in the middle. CDR3 length: 15 residues. The DNA for the CDR3 is TGTGCCAGTAGTATCGGTAGCGGATACTCCTACGAGCAGTACTTC. Amino acid sequence: CASSIGSGYSYEQYF.

This CDR3 is CASSGGIAYEQYF. CDR3 sequence (DNA): TGTGCCAGCAGTGGAGGGATCGCCTACGAGCAGTACTTC. This sequence joins TRBV28 and TRBJ2-7; a possible D gene is TRBD2 (6 bases). The V gene lost 5 bases and the J gene lost 2 bases, with 10 bases spanning the gap. The germline V gene has CDR1 MDHEN and CDR2 SYDVKM. CDR3 size: 13 residues.

The rearrangement links TRBV27 to TRBJ1-1, with D possibly being TRBD1 (5 bases). Trimming took 0 bases from V and 10 from J, leaving 12 bases between them. The length of the CDR3 is 13 residues. Germline CDR1 reads MNHEY; CDR2 reads SMNVEV (reference sequence). DNA for the CDR3: TGTGCCAGCAGTTTATCGCAGGGAAGTGCAGCTTTCTTT. Translating it yields CASSLSQGSAAFF.

The chain has TRBV18 and TRBJ2-7; no clear D gene. This CDR3 spans 13 amino acids. V was pared by 1 base and J by 5 bases, with 9 bases between. CDR1 and CDR2 from the germline V gene are KGHSH and LQKENI. The CDR3 nucleotides read TGTGCCAGCTCACCACAAGACACCAACGAGCAGTACTTC. It specifies CASSPQDTNEQYF. The variable domain in full, completed from reference TRBV18 and TRBJ2-7, reads NAGVMQNPRHLVRRRGQEARLRCSPMKGHSHVYWYRQLPEEGLKFMVYLQKENIIDESGMPKERFSAEFPKEGPSILRIQQVVRGDSAAYFCASSPQDTNEQYFGPGTRLTVT.

This clone has a handful of counts. The chain couples TRBV6-4 to TRBJ2-2; 10 bases align to TRBD1. Losses at the gene ends were 6 bases for V and 5 bases for J; bases not matched to a gene: 3. Germline V lookup: CDR1 MRHNA, CDR2 SNTAGT. This CDR3 has 14 amino acids. CDR3 amino acids: CASRGQGRTGELFF. In DNA form, the CDR3 reads TGTGCCAGCAGGGGACAGGGGCGTACCGGGGAGCTGTTTTTT.

This chain joins TRBV23-1 and TRBJ2-4, with D unresolved. TRBV23-1 is classed as an ORF, of uncertain function. V lost 2 bases and J 0 bases, leaving 5 bases between the germline ends. CDR3 length: 14 amino acids. CDR3 coding DNA: TGCGCCAGCAGTCAACGTCTAGCCAAAAACATTCAGTACTTC. Translation gives CASSQRLAKNIQYF.

V gene TRBV4-2 combines with J gene TRBJ2-1, with TRBD2 matching 10 bases. J lost 5 bases, V lost 4 bases, and 11 bases had no gene match. There are 17 residues in the CDR3. The germline V gene encodes CDR1 LGHNA and CDR2 YNFKEQ. In DNA form, the CDR3 reads TGTGCCAGCAGCCCTGCCGGGGTAAGCGGGGGGGACAATGAGCAGTTCTTC. Translation: CASSPAGVSGGDNEQFF.

The J gene is TRBJ2-7, the V gene TRBV13; tentative D call: TRBD2 (5 bases). Germline lookup yields CDR1 PRHDT and CDR2 FYEKMQ (reference sequence). V lost 6 bases and J lost 4, with 16 bases in between. CDR3 length: 14 amino acids. The CDR3 region has the DNA TGTGCCAGCAGAAAAAGCGGAGCCGCTTACGAGCAGTACTTC. This encodes CASRKSGAAYEQYF.

The rearrangement joins TRBV9 to TRBJ1-5; D is uncertain. The V end was cut by 0 bases, the J end by 3 bases, with 7 bases between. The CDR3 is made up of 14 amino acids. Per germline, CDR1 SGDLS and CDR2 YYNGEE. The CDR3 sequence is CASSVGADNQPQHF. CDR3 nucleotide sequence: TGTGCCAGCAGCGTAGGGGCAGACAATCAGCCCCAGCATTTT.

The chain recombines TRBV20-1 with TRBJ2-5; D is unresolved. This CDR3 spans 11 amino acids. CDR1 is DFQATT and CDR2 is SNEGSKA in the germline V gene (reference sequence). V was shortened by 5 bases and J by 5 bases, with 9 bases between the two germline ends. The CDR3 region is CSALPEETQYF. CDR3 sequence (DNA): TGCAGTGCTCTCCCGGAGGAGACCCAGTACTTC.

The rearrangement links TRBV6-6 to TRBJ1-2; 7 nucleotides align to TRBD1. Germline CDR1 is MNHNY and CDR2 is SVGAGI (reference sequence). V lost 6 bases, J lost 2 bases, and 6 bases stayed unmatched. The CDR3 contains 14 residues. CDR3 protein: CASSGTESNYGYTF. The CDR3 DNA reads as TGTGCCAGCAGCGGGACAGAGTCAAACTATGGCTACACCTTC.

The chain employs TRBV19 and TRBJ2-1; D unresolved. Germline CDR1 LNHDA, CDR2 SQIVND (reference sequence). CDR3 size: 11 residues. V lost 3 bases to trimming and J lost 7 bases, with 4 bases between them. CDR3 in DNA: TGTGCCAGTAGTATGAGGAATGAGCAGTTCTTC. Translation gives CASSMRNEQFF.

The rearrangement links TRBV27 to TRBJ2-7; D is undetermined. The V and J ends lost 6 bases and 6 bases respectively, with 27 bases between them. Germline CDR1 is MNHEY and CDR2 is SMNVEV (reference sequence). CDR3 length equals 17 residues. As DNA, the CDR3 is TGTGCCAGCAGCCCTCGATTCACCCCTATGTCCGGGTCCGAGCAGTACTTC. Residues: CASSPRFTPMSGSEQYF.

With respect to this clone: A read error may produce the germline difference seen at one junction end. This sample also contains other DNA sequences that code for the same CDR3. The gene calls are TRBV29-1 and TRBJ1-6; the match to TRBD1 covers 10 bases. The germline gives CDR1 SQVTM, CDR2 ANQGSEA. There are 15 residues in the CDR3. The CDR3 loop reads CSVAYGTGDNSPLHF. The CDR3 nucleotides are TGCAGCGTTGCGTACGGGACAGGGGATAATTCTCCCCTCCACTTT. Based on the CDR3 plus reference TRBV29-1 and TRBJ1-6, the full variable domain is SAVISQKPSRDICQRGTSLTIQCQVDSQVTMMFWYRQQPGQSLTLIATANQGSEATYESGFVIDKFPISRPNLTFSTLTVSNMSPEDSSIYLCSVAYGTGDNSPLHFGNGTRLTVT.

This chain connects TRBV28 to TRBJ2-7; 11 nucleotides agree with TRBD1. Germline V gene lookup returns CDR1 MDHEN and CDR2 SYDVKM. The CDR3 runs 14 residues. V dropped 3 bases and J dropped 4; count of bases not matched to a gene: 2. The CDR3: CASSFGTGGYEQYF. CDR3 nucleotides: TGTGCCAGCAGTTTCGGGACAGGGGGGTACGAGCAGTACTTC.

The chain joins TRBV27 to TRBJ2-2; possible D gene TRBD1, 5 bases. Trimming pared 6 bases from V and 5 bases from J, leaving 16 bases between. Germline values: CDR1 MNHEY, CDR2 SMNVEV (reference sequence). CDR3 length: 15 amino acids. CDR3 sequence (DNA): TGTGCCAGCAGCGACAGCCTGGAAATGACCGGGGAGCTGTTTTTT. Translating gives CASSDSLEMTGELFF.

The rearrangement joins TRBV5-1 to TRBJ2-1, with 12 positions matching TRBD2. Germline values: CDR1 SGHRS, CDR2 YFSETQ. The CDR3 has 15 residues. The V segment lost 1 base and the J segment 7 bases; nucleotides outside the gene matches: 3. The CDR3 spells CASSLLGLAGNEQFF. The DNA of the CDR3 is TGCGCCAGCAGCTTGTTAGGACTAGCGGGAAATGAGCAGTTCTTC.

The chain links TRBV12-5 to TRBJ2-3, with D hard to call. V dropped 5 bases and J dropped 6 bases, with 9 bases sitting between them. The CDR3 length is 12 residues. In germline, CDR1 is LGHNT, CDR2 FRNRAP. The CDR3 loop is CASGPPGDTQYF. As DNA, the CDR3 is TGTGCTAGTGGTCCCCCGGGTGATACGCAGTATTTT.

The V call is TRBV29-1, the J call TRBJ1-3; tentative D call: TRBD1 (6 bases). The CDR3 sequence is 14 residues long. The V and J ends lost 2 bases and 1 base respectively, with 9 bases between them. Germline CDR1 is SQVTM and CDR2 is ANQGSEA. The CDR3 sequence: CSVERGGSGNTIYF. The CDR3 DNA reads TGCAGCGTTGAAAGAGGGGGATCTGGAAACACCATATATTTT.

The chain recombines TRBV5-6 with TRBJ2-5, with TRBD2 identical over 10 bases. Unmatched junction bases numbered 4, after V lost 0 bases and J lost 5 bases. The CDR3 is 15 residues long. Germline V CDR1 and CDR2: SGHDT, YYEEEE. DNA for the CDR3: TGTGCCAGCAGCTTGGACCGAGCGGGGGGGGAGACCCAGTACTTC. Its protein is CASSLDRAGGETQYF.

This sequence joins TRBV4-3 and TRBJ2-6, with D possibly being TRBD2 (6 bases). Deletions cut 5 bases from V and 1 base from J, with 12 bases between. The germline gives CDR1 LGHNA, CDR2 YSLEER. This CDR3 is 16 amino acids long. The CDR3 nucleotides are TGCGCCAGCAGCACAGAGGAGGGGTCTGGGGCCAACGTCCTGACTTTC. Translating gives CASSTEEGSGANVLTF.

CDR3 nucleotide sequence: TGTGCCAGCAGCTTAGATCTATCGGGGGGAGCTTTCTTT. As protein: CASSLDLSGGAFF. This sequence joins TRBV11-2 and TRBJ1-1, with a possible D match to TRBD1 (5 bases). V dropped 0 bases and J dropped 10 bases, with 12 bases sitting between them. The germline V gene encodes CDR1 SGHAT and CDR2 FQNNGV. This CDR3 has 13 amino acids.

This sequence joins TRBV27 and TRBJ1-2; 8 bases map to TRBD1. CDR1 MNHEY and CDR2 SMNVEV come from the germline V gene (reference sequence). This CDR3 contains 18 residues. V lost 0 bases and J lost 6; bases outside the gene matches: 15. The CDR3 bases are TGTGCCAGCAGTTTATCGGGACAGGTGCCTCTTGATAGGGATGGCTACACCTTC. Protein sequence: CASSLSGQVPLDRDGYTF.

The chain joins TRBV6-5 to TRBJ1-1; D is unclear. The CDR3 is made up of 12 amino acids. Germline values: CDR1 MNHEY, CDR2 SVGAGI. Trimming removed 7 bases from V and 9 bases from J, with 15 bases in between. For the CDR3, the DNA is TGTGCCAGCAAATCCACAACATCCCAAGCTTTCTTT. Amino acids: CASKSTTSQAFF.

J is TRBJ1-6 and V is TRBV4-2; TRBD1 agrees at 8 bases. V gave up 1 base and J gave up 5 bases; unmatched junction bases: 4. The CDR3 is 16 amino acids. The germline CDR1 and CDR2 sequences are LGHNA and YNFKEQ. CDR3 coding DNA: TGTGCCAGCAGCCAAGGGCAGGGGGCAAATAATTCACCCCTCCACTTT. Its protein is CASSQGQGANNSPLHF.